The next 23 T cell receptor beta chains were all read from a single sample in a study of sequential checkpoint blockade in melanoma. Treatment reported: randomized to nivolumab then ipilimumab (arm A) or the reverse (arm B). TCRdb's table, derived via immunoSEQ multiplex PCR, lists solely in-frame clones and lacks some. Among under 20,000 clones, 73% were seen once, and the ten largest hold around 20%. Here the sequenced sample was CD8+ T cells sorted from blood (inferred from file names), taken from a patient given nivolumab and ipilimumab in sequence. All receptors derive from a human donor with melanoma.

J is TRBJ2-7 and V is TRBV5-4; TRBD1 matches at 11 bases. This CDR3 is built from 13 residues. In germline, CDR1 is SGHNT, CDR2 YYREEE (reference sequence). V lost 10 bases, J lost 1 base, and 4 bases stayed unmatched. The CDR3 DNA sequence: TGTGCCGCCCGGGACAGGGGGTCCTACGAGCAGTACTTC. Amino acid sequence: CAARDRGSYEQYF.

The chain couples TRBV6-6 to TRBJ2-7, with unresolved D. There are 14 residues in the CDR3. V was shortened by 6 bases and J by 0 bases, with 12 bases between the two germline ends. Germline CDR1 is MNHNY and CDR2 is SVGAGI (reference sequence). As DNA, the CDR3 is TGTGCCAGCAGGCCCAGGTTGAGCTCCTACGAGCAGTACTTC. Its translation: CASRPRLSSYEQYF.

This clone was detected only a few times. This is likely an artifact of a read error, given a far larger clone one base away. The rearrangement joins TRBV4-1 to TRBJ2-1; D is ambiguous. The germline gives CDR1 MGHRA, CDR2 YSYEKL. V lost 7 bases to trimming and J lost 2 bases, with 15 bases between them. This CDR3 comprises 15 residues. The chain's CDR3 is CASKEEASTYNEQFF. The CDR3 DNA follows: TGCGCCAGCAAGGAAGAAGCGTCTACCTACAATGAGCAGTTCTTC.

A single count supports this clone. The J gene is TRBJ2-7, the V gene TRBV7-9; 8 positions agree with TRBD1. CDR3 length: 15 residues. V shed 5 bases, J shed 1 base, and the junction held 7 bases outside the gene matches. From germline, CDR1 is SEHNR and CDR2 FQNEAQ (reference sequence). The CDR3 here is CASSATTGVSYEQYF. In nucleotides, the CDR3 is TGTGCCAGCAGCGCGACGACAGGGGTATCCTACGAGCAGTACTTC.

The chain employs TRBV15 and TRBJ2-1; TRBD1 matches at 9 bases. Germline V lookup: CDR1 LNHNV, CDR2 YYDKDF (reference sequence). V trimming: 9 bases; J trimming: 8 bases; junction bases outside the gene matches: 11. The CDR3 is 14 amino acids. The CDR3 DNA sequence: TGTGCCACGGGTTTACAGGGGGCGCTGGATGAGCAGTTCTTC. Protein sequence: CATGLQGALDEQFF.

This rearrangement joins TRBV15 to TRBJ1-5; D gene ambiguous. V lost 11 bases to trimming and J lost 1 base, with 15 bases between them. Germline loops: CDR1 LNHNV, CDR2 YYDKDF (reference sequence). There are 14 residues in the CDR3. CDR3 amino acids: CAAKSGGSNQPQHF. For the CDR3, the DNA is TGTGCCGCTAAAAGTGGAGGGAGCAATCAGCCCCAGCATTTT.

The J gene is TRBJ2-1, the V gene TRBV9; 7 positions match TRBD2. Losses at the gene ends were 0 bases for V and 6 bases for J; bases not matched to a gene: 0. This CDR3 is built from 13 residues. Germline assignment: CDR1 SGDLS and CDR2 YYNGEE. CDR3 sequence: CASSVGGGNEQFF. The DNA of the CDR3 is TGTGCCAGCAGCGTAGGCGGGGGCAATGAGCAGTTCTTC.

The chain recombines TRBV29-1 with TRBJ1-2; TRBD1 matches 7 bases. The CDR3 has 13 amino acids. Germline CDR1 reads SQVTM; CDR2 reads ANQGSEA. V gave up 5 bases and J gave up 5 bases; unmatched junction bases: 8. The CDR3 here is CSVRDRERYGYTF. CDR3 nucleotide sequence: TGCAGCGTTCGGGACAGAGAGCGGTATGGCTACACCTTC.

The chain recombines TRBV5-1 with TRBJ2-3, with a weak D call TRBD1 (5 bases). The V end lost 2 bases, the J end lost 4 bases, and 17 bases lay between the germline ends. The CDR3 is made up of 16 amino acids. Germline V gives CDR1 SGHRS, CDR2 YFSETQ. The CDR3 DNA sequence: TGCGCCAGCAGCTTTGGGAAAGGGGATATCGCAGATACGCAGTATTTT. This translates into CASSFGKGDIADTQYF. The full variable domain, completed using reference TRBV5-1 and TRBJ2-3, is KAGVTQTPRYLIKTRGQQVTLSCSPISGHRSVSWYQQTPGQGLQFLFEYFSETQRNKGNFPGRFSGRQFSNSRSEMNVSTLELGDSALYLCASSFGKGDIADTQYFGPGTRLTVL.

The chain joins TRBV25-1 to TRBJ2-2; a possible D gene is TRBD2 (6 bases). Trimming cost V 6 bases and J 1 base, with 12 bases left between them. This CDR3 spans 15 amino acids. Per germline, CDR1 MGHDK and CDR2 SYGVNS. The CDR3 coding sequence is TGTGCCAGCAGGGCGGCGGGACGGAACACCGGGGAGCTGTTTTTT. Encoded protein: CASRAAGRNTGELFF.

By share, this clone ranks as medium-sized (0.01 to 0.1%). Other DNA variants within this sample encode the same CDR3. The genes are TRBV19 and TRBJ2-7; D is perhaps TRBD2 (6 bases). V lost 5 bases and J 2 bases, leaving 7 bases between the germline ends. Germline V gene sequence: CDR1 LNHDA, CDR2 SQIVND (reference sequence). The CDR3 consists of 12 residues. CDR3 DNA: TGTGCCAGTAGTCCGGGGGCCTACGAGCAGTACTTC. Encoded protein: CASSPGAYEQYF.

This sequence joins TRBV2 and TRBJ2-1, with 10 bases fitting TRBD2. The V gene's germline CDR1 is SNHLY and CDR2 FYNNEI. CDR3 length: 15 residues. Trimming removed 3 bases from V and 6 bases from J; junction bases left unmatched: 5. The CDR3 sequence is CASSERLAGVNEQFF. As DNA, the CDR3 is TGTGCCAGCAGTGAGCGTCTAGCGGGGGTCAATGAGCAGTTCTTC.

The chain recombines TRBV9 with TRBJ2-7, with 12 bases matching TRBD2. The germline V gene encodes CDR1 SGDLS and CDR2 YYNGEE. Trimming took 4 bases from V and 1 from J; bases not matched to a gene: 3. The CDR3 has 15 amino acids. In DNA form, the CDR3 reads TGTGCCAGCAGCCCTAGCGGGAGGGCATCCTACGAGCAGTACTTC. As protein: CASSPSGRASYEQYF.

The chain employs TRBV7-9 and TRBJ2-7; 8 nucleotides agree with TRBD2. The junction had 5 bases not matched to a gene; V was cut back by 0 bases and J by 7 bases. This CDR3 has 14 residues. The V gene's germline CDR1 is SEHNR and CDR2 FQNEAQ (reference sequence). For the CDR3, the DNA is TGTGCCAGCAGCTTAGCCAGCGGGGGTGATGAGCAGTACTTC. Its translation: CASSLASGGDEQYF.

This clone has more than one count but fewer than ten. The chain uses TRBV5-6 and TRBJ2-7, with TRBD1 matching 9 bases. Trimming removed 0 bases from V and 4 bases from J; junction bases left unmatched: 5. The germline V gene has CDR1 SGHDT and CDR2 YYEEEE. The CDR3 runs 15 residues. The DNA of the CDR3 is TGTGCCAGCAGCTTGGATGGGACAGGGAGGTACGAGCAGTACTTC. Its translation: CASSLDGTGRYEQYF.

V usage is TRBV25-1 and J usage is TRBJ2-7; weak D call: TRBD1 (5 bases). This CDR3 spans 13 amino acids. V was shortened by 8 bases and J by 0 bases, with 11 bases between the two germline ends. The germline gives CDR1 MGHDK, CDR2 SYGVNS. In DNA, the CDR3 is TGTGCCAGCGGTTCGACAGTCTCCTACGAGCAGTACTTC. Amino acid sequence: CASGSTVSYEQYF.

This clone was observed a few times. Other DNA sequences in the same sample also yield this CDR3. The chain carries TRBV28 and TRBJ1-5; D is perhaps TRBD1 (5 bases). V was clipped by 5 bases and J by 6 bases, with 14 bases between them. This CDR3 contains 14 residues. CDR1 and CDR2 (germline): MDHEN, SYDVKM. For the CDR3, the DNA is TGTGCCAGCAGTCCTCGAGTGGGACTTCAGCCCCAGCATTTT. Protein product: CASSPRVGLQPQHF.

The chain couples TRBV27 to TRBJ1-5; D uncertain. Trimming shortened V by 4 bases and J by 0 bases, and 7 bases separated the two germline ends. Looked up from germline, CDR1 is MNHEY and CDR2 is SMNVEV (reference sequence). The CDR3 is 14 amino acids. CDR3 sequence reads: CASSSLDSNQPQHF. The CDR3 coding sequence is TGTGCCAGCAGTTCCCTAGATAGCAATCAGCCCCAGCATTTT.

This chain connects TRBV7-9 to TRBJ2-7; possibly TRBD1 for D (5 bases). This CDR3 is built from 12 residues. The germline V gene has CDR1 SEHNR and CDR2 FQNEAQ (reference sequence). V dropped 3 bases and J dropped 3 bases, with 6 bases sitting between them. DNA of the CDR3: TGTGCCAGCAGCTTCACAGGCTACGAGCAGTACTTC. This gives the protein CASSFTGYEQYF.

The V gene is TRBV7-9, the J gene TRBJ2-2; no clear D. This CDR3 contains 17 residues. Germline V gene sequence: CDR1 SEHNR, CDR2 FQNEAQ (reference sequence). V lost 4 bases to trimming and J lost 1 base, with 16 bases between them. CDR3 DNA sequence: TGTGCCAGCAGCTCCCTCCCAGACAAGGAGAACACCGGGGAGCTGTTTTTT. This encodes CASSSLPDKENTGELFF. The whole variable domain, remainder taken from reference TRBV7-9 and TRBJ2-2, is DTGVSQNPRHKITKRGQNVTFRCDPISEHNRLYWYRQTLGQGPEFLTYFQNEAQLEKSRLLSDRFSAERPKGSFSTLEIQRTEQGDSAMYLCASSSLPDKENTGELFFGEGSRLTVL.

In this sample, this clone turned up once. The CDR3 protein is CASSQARVSGANVLTF. CDR3 coding DNA: TGTGCCAGCAGCCAGGCGAGGGTATCTGGGGCCAACGTCCTGACTTTC. The J gene is TRBJ2-6, the V gene TRBV14, with D tentatively TRBD2 (5 bases). CDR1 SGHDN and CDR2 FVKESK come from the germline V gene. Trimming stripped 3 bases from V and 1 base from J, with 10 bases between. This CDR3 contains 16 residues.

The J gene is TRBJ2-5, the V gene TRBV5-1, with unresolved D. The end of the DNA aligns better with TRBJ2-7, so the J call may be wrong. CDR1 and CDR2 (germline): SGHRS, YFSETQ. The CDR3 length is 13 residues. Written as DNA, the CDR3 is TGCGCCAGCAGAACGAGCATCTCCTACGAGCAGTACTTC. As protein: CASRTSISYEQYF.

This rearrangement joins TRBV7-9 to TRBJ2-1; the D gene is possibly TRBD1 (6 bases). Germline V gene data show CDR1 as SEHNR and CDR2 as FQNEAQ (reference sequence). This CDR3 comprises 17 residues. The V gene lost 6 bases and the J gene lost 0 bases, with 18 bases spanning the gap. CDR3 bases: TGTGCCAGCAGTCCTCCGCCGGGACACCTCTCCTACAATGAGCAGTTCTTC. As protein: CASSPPPGHLSYNEQFF. Using reference TRBV7-9 and TRBJ2-1 for the parts outside the CDR3, the full variable domain is DTGVSQNPRHKITKRGQNVTFRCDPISEHNRLYWYRQTLGQGPEFLTYFQNEAQLEKSRLLSDRFSAERPKGSFSTLEIQRTEQGDSAMYLCASSPPPGHLSYNEQFFGPGTRLTVL.